Following are 23 T cell receptor beta chains from one sample sequenced in a study of T-cell memory formation after mild COVID-19. TCRdb redid the calling of the 5' RACE reads with MiXCR, one entry per CDR3 protein. The repertoire consists of 95,000 to 120,000 distinct CDR3 sequences, with about a fifth occurring once and the leading ten covering approximately 41%. Sample: PBMCs or a T cell subset sorted from them (not recorded which). These receptors all come from a man aged 18 to 30 who had mild COVID-19 (a few samples of this study predate the infection). Cell type and time point are not known.

The CDR3: CASSNGAPGVCTGELFF. The DNA of the CDR3 is TGTGCCAGCAGCAACGGTGCCCCAGGTGTTTGCACCGGGGAGCTGTTTTTT. The V call is TRBV21-1, the J call TRBJ2-2; TRBD1 is the table's D call, not checked against the DNA. TRBV21-1 corresponds to a pseudogene. The length of the CDR3 is 17 residues.

The V call is TRBV2, the J call TRBJ1-1; D is unclear. CDR3 length: 16 residues. V was pared by 7 bases and J by 0 bases, with 18 bases between. The germline CDR1 and CDR2 sequences are SNHLY and FYNNEI. CDR3 loop: CASTEVIGSLNTEAFF. The CDR3 DNA follows: TGTGCCAGCACAGAGGTGATAGGGAGTTTGAACACTGAAGCTTTCTTT.

The J gene is TRBJ1-5, the V gene TRBV4-1, with D possibly matching TRBD1 (6 bases). V lost 3 bases to trimming and J lost 6 bases, with 9 bases between them. This CDR3 region has 13 residues. Germline CDR1 is MGHRA and CDR2 is YSYEKL. CDR3 amino acids: CASSHTGPQPQHF. The CDR3 DNA sequence: TGCGCCAGCAGCCACACAGGGCCTCAGCCCCAGCATTTT.

The gene calls are TRBV7-2 and TRBJ2-1; the D is unclear. The CDR3 runs to 11 residues. The ends were cut back, 5 bases at V and 10 bases at J, with 9 bases in the middle. CDR1 is SGHTA, CDR2 FQGNSA, per germline. In DNA, the CDR3 is TGTGCCAGCAGCAGTAATTGGGAGCAGTTCTTC. This encodes CASSSNWEQFF.

A few counts support this clonotype. The V and J genes are TRBV12-3 or TRBV12-4 and TRBJ1-1; D is undetermined. CDR3 length equals 13 residues. Trimming cost V 5 bases and J 0 bases, with 7 bases left between them. The CDR3: CASSTTVNTEAFF. The CDR3 DNA reads TGTGCCAGCAGTACGACGGTGAACACTGAAGCTTTCTTT.

V usage is TRBV29-1 and J usage is TRBJ2-7, with 8 bases fitting TRBD2. The germline V gene has CDR1 SQVTM and CDR2 ANQGSEA. The ends lost 6 bases at V and 5 bases at J; junction bases unmatched: 3. The CDR3 is made up of 11 amino acids. CDR3 bases: TGCAGCGTGCCGGGACTAGACGAGCAGTACGTC. Translation gives CSVPGLDEQYV.

This sequence joins TRBV20-1 and TRBJ1-1, with D hard to call. V dropped 0 bases and J dropped 6 bases, with 11 bases sitting between them. Germline CDR1 is DFQATT and CDR2 is SNEGSKA (reference sequence). This CDR3 has 13 residues. CDR3 residues: CSARDTMKPEAFF. CDR3 DNA sequence: TGCAGTGCTAGAGATACGATGAAGCCTGAAGCTTTCTTT.

This clonotype was found many times. The gene calls are TRBV29-1 and TRBJ1-1, with no clear D. In germline, CDR1 is SQVTM, CDR2 ANQGSEA. CDR3 length: 12 residues. V lost 5 bases and J 0 bases, leaving 7 bases between the germline ends. The CDR3 region has the DNA TGCAGCGTTTCAAGAATGAACACTGAAGCTTTCTTT. It encodes CSVSRMNTEAFF.

This clonotype was counted many times. This chain connects TRBV7-8 to TRBJ1-1; the D is unclear. From germline, CDR1 is SGHVS and CDR2 FQNEAQ. V was pared by 2 bases and J by 8 bases, with 6 bases between. There are 11 residues in the CDR3. The CDR3 loop is CASSLMQEAFF. CDR3 nucleotide sequence: TGTGCCAGCAGCTTAATGCAGGAAGCTTTCTTT.

The CDR3 sequence is CASDSVATAETQYF. In DNA, the CDR3 is TGTGCCAGCGACTCGGTAGCTACTGCGGAGACCCAGTACTTC. The rearrangement uses TRBV2 and TRBJ2-5; D call uncertain. The CDR3 has 14 amino acids. The germline CDR1 and CDR2 sequences are SNHLY and FYNNEI. The V gene lost 8 bases and the J gene lost 5 bases, with 18 bases spanning the gap.

This clonotype has ten or more counts. V usage is TRBV24-1 and J usage is TRBJ2-7, with D uncertain. This CDR3 contains 13 residues. Trimming left V 4 bases short and J 0 bases short, with 6 bases between. Germline loops: CDR1 KGHDR, CDR2 SFDVKD. CDR3 DNA: TGTGCCACCAGTGAGCACAGCTCCTACGAGCAGTACGTC. Translation: CATSEHSSYEQYV.

The V gene is TRBV4-1, the J gene TRBJ2-3; possible D gene TRBD1, 6 bases. This CDR3 contains 17 residues. CDR1 MGHRA and CDR2 YSYEKL come from the germline V gene. V lost 1 base and J 2 bases, leaving 16 bases between the germline ends. The CDR3 reads CASSQGPGTLATDTQYF. The DNA of the CDR3 is TGCGCCAGCAGCCAAGGCCCCGGGACACTGGCCACAGATACGCAGTATTTT.

This chain connects TRBV4-1 to TRBJ2-1; 12 nucleotides agree with TRBD2. CDR1 MGHRA and CDR2 YSYEKL come from the germline V gene. This CDR3 is 17 amino acids long. Trimming cost V 6 bases and J 3 bases; bases outside gene matches: 9. The CDR3 sequence: CASSQYGLAGIYNEQFF. The DNA of the CDR3 is TGCGCCAGCAGTCAATATGGACTAGCGGGGATCTACAATGAGCAGTTCTTC.

V and J are TRBV20-1 and TRBJ1-2, with D hard to call. Germline assignment: CDR1 DFQATT and CDR2 SNEGSKA (reference sequence). Trimming stripped 1 base from V and 0 bases from J, with 9 bases between. The CDR3 loop spans 14 amino acids. CDR3 amino acids: CSARGAATNYGYTF. The CDR3 coding sequence is TGCAGTGCTAGAGGGGCCGCGACTAACTATGGCTACACCTTC.

This clonotype has just a few counts. The V and J genes are TRBV12-3 or TRBV12-4 and TRBJ1-5, with 7 bases that match TRBD1. CDR3 size: 13 residues. V was pared by 8 bases and J by 5 bases, with 6 bases of the junction left unmatched. CDR3 sequence: CASARQGHQPQHF. CDR3 nucleotides: TGTGCCAGCGCTAGACAGGGCCATCAGCCCCAGCATTTT.

This clonotype was recorded a few times. CDR3 loop: CASSGGTSDTQYF. The CDR3 DNA is TGCGCCAGCAGCGGAGGGACGTCAGATACGCAGTATTTT. The genes are TRBV5-1 and TRBJ2-3; D is possibly TRBD2 (6 bases). Trimming stripped 4 bases from V and 4 bases from J, with 10 bases between. The CDR3 runs to 13 residues. Germline CDR1 is SGHRS and CDR2 is YFSETQ.

The chain employs TRBV28 and TRBJ2-5, with 10 bases fitting TRBD2. This CDR3 spans 15 amino acids. The germline V gene has CDR1 MDHEN and CDR2 SYDVKM. J lost 6 bases, V lost 2 bases, and 6 bases had no gene match. Here the CDR3 reads CASSLALAGLKTQYF. For the CDR3, the DNA is TGTGCCAGCAGTTTAGCACTAGCGGGGTTAAAGACCCAGTACTTC.

The chain joins TRBV29-1 to TRBJ2-1; possibly TRBD1 for D (5 bases). The V end lost 6 bases, the J end lost 7 bases, and 22 bases lay between the germline ends. The V gene's germline CDR1 is SQVTM and CDR2 ANQGSEA. The CDR3 contains 15 residues. The CDR3 loop is CSVLGIPTDGNEQFF. The CDR3 coding sequence is TGCAGCGTCCTAGGGATACCGACAGACGGGAATGAGCAGTTCTTC.

This clonotype was seen more than once but under ten times. V is TRBV29-1 and J is TRBJ2-7; 7 bases are shared with TRBD1. J gave up 0 bases and V 6 bases, and 2 bases lay outside the gene matches. Germline CDR1 reads SQVTM; CDR2 reads ANQGSEA. CDR3 length: 12 amino acids. The CDR3 protein is CSVGDSSYEQYF. Here the CDR3 DNA reads TGCAGCGTGGGGGACAGCTCCTACGAGCAGTACTTC.

The chain has TRBV29-1 and TRBJ2-7; no clear D gene. The CDR3 is made up of 13 amino acids. Germline values: CDR1 SQVTM, CDR2 ANQGSEA. Between the trimmed V and J ends, which lost 4 bases and 5 bases, there was a span of 15 bases. The CDR3: CSVGGPASHEQYF. The DNA for the CDR3 is TGCAGCGTTGGAGGACCGGCGTCCCACGAGCAGTACTTC.

This chain uses TRBV2 with TRBJ2-1; TRBD2 matches 7 bases. Germline assignment: CDR1 SNHLY and CDR2 FYNNEI. Trimming at V came to 6 bases and at J to 15 bases, leaving 14 bases not matched to a gene. This CDR3 has 13 residues. DNA of the CDR3: TGTGCCAGCAGCCCAGCGGGGCGGGGGAGGCCGTTCTTC. It translates to CASSPAGRGRPFF. Using reference TRBV2 and TRBJ2-1 for the parts outside the CDR3, the full variable domain is EPEVTQTPSHQVTQMGQEVILRCVPISNHLYFYWYRQILGQKVEFLVSFYNNEISEKSEIFDDQFSVERPDGSNFTLKIRSTKLEDSAMYFCASSPAGRGRPFFGPGTRLTVL.

This clonotype showed up just a few times. The gene calls are TRBV27 and TRBJ1-4, with TRBD1 matching 9 bases. The CDR3 length is 16 residues. Germline-derived CDR1 and CDR2 are MNHEY and SMNVEV (reference sequence). The V and J ends lost 5 bases and 6 bases, in that order; junction bases with no gene match: 10. This chain's CDR3 is CASSLGQGNRDEKLFF. CDR3 DNA: TGTGCCAGCAGTCTAGGACAGGGGAATCGGGATGAAAAACTGTTTTTT.

The chain combines TRBV10-3 with TRBJ2-7; possibly TRBD1 for D (6 bases). V lost 3 bases, J lost 5 bases, and 14 bases lay in between. Germline V gives CDR1 ENHRY, CDR2 SYGVKD. This CDR3 comprises 14 residues. CDR3 region: CAISETGYQHEQYV. In DNA, the CDR3 is TGTGCCATCAGTGAAACAGGGTATCAACACGAGCAGTACGTC.